These 30 T cell receptor beta chains were sequenced from one sample in a study of T cells in women clearing cervical HPV infection (dated by TCRdb to 2017 to 2018). The method behind the library was the immunoSEQ multiplex PCR assay. TCRdb limited this immuneACCESS table to in-frame rearrangements with V and J called. A share of clones is missing; checked studies link under half to unresolved V genes, and the rest is unexplained. This sample's table contains 20,000 to 25,000 clones. 10% to 15% of the sample lies in the top ten. The sequenced sample was blood buffy coat. The receptors here all came from a woman aged 18 to 75 with a cervical HPV16 infection that either progressed to CIN3+ or cleared (not recorded which).

For this clone: The CDR3 end falls 3 residues outside the read, so it is completed with the germline J gene. The chain uses TRBV30 and TRBJ2-3, with 7 positions matching TRBD1. The germline V gene has CDR1 GTSNPN and CDR2 SVGIG (reference sequence). This CDR3 contains 12 residues. The CDR3 here is CAWDRDNQPQYF. The covered CDR3 bases are TGTGCCTGGGACAGGGACAATCAGCCG.

Concerning this clone: The read ends 3 residues shy of where the CDR3 ends; the end is completed using the germline J gene. This chain uses TRBV20-1 with TRBJ2-5; 9 nucleotides agree with TRBD1. The CDR3 loop spans 16 amino acids. J lost 0 bases, V lost 6 bases, and 11 bases had no gene match. Germline-derived CDR1 and CDR2 are DFQATT and SNEGSKA (reference sequence). The CDR3 spells CSARPGGQGDQETQYF. CDR3 DNA, as far as it was read: TGCAGTGCCAGGCCCGGGGGACAGGGAGACCAAGAGACC.

Comment on this clone: The missing CDR3 end, 3 residues past where the read stops, is filled in from the germline J gene. The gene calls are TRBV7-8 and TRBJ1-5; D perhaps matches TRBD1 (5 bases). Looked up from germline, CDR1 is SGHVS and CDR2 is FQNEAQ. Deletions cut 5 bases from V and 3 bases from J, with 17 bases between. The CDR3 is 16 amino acids. This CDR3 reads CASSPISAGFNQPQHF. CDR3 DNA (partial): TGTGCCAGCAGCCCCATTTCCGCAGGGTTCAATCAGCCC.

The CDR3 sequence: CASTSRGSGETQYF. The CDR3 bases that were read are TGTGCCAGTACCTCCCGGGGGTCCGGGGAGACC. The chain couples TRBV19 to TRBJ2-5; possibly TRBD2 for D (6 bases). The CDR3 is cut off 3 residues early in the read; its end comes from the germline J gene. Germline loops: CDR1 LNHDA, CDR2 SQIVND (reference sequence). The V end lost 7 bases, the J end lost 5 bases, and 17 bases lay between the germline ends. The length of the CDR3 is 14 residues.

Turning to this clone: The DNA ends 3 residues before the CDR3 does, and the rest of the CDR3 is filled in from the germline J gene. The rearrangement joins TRBV19 to TRBJ1-2, with a weak D call TRBD1 (6 bases). The CDR3 loop spans 17 amino acids. Germline V lookup: CDR1 LNHDA, CDR2 SQIVND (reference sequence). Trimming took off 5 bases at V and 4 bases at J, with 23 bases between the two ends. This CDR3 is CASSPKVLGASSYGYTF. The sequenced CDR3 bases are TGTGCCAGTAGTCCTAAAGTCCTGGGGGCATCTAGCTATGGC.

To note about this clone: The CDR3 end falls 3 residues outside the read, so it is completed with the germline J gene. The chain combines TRBV29-1 with TRBJ2-3, with 13 bases matching TRBD2. The CDR3 is 16 amino acids. From germline, CDR1 is SQVTM and CDR2 ANQGSEA. Trimming removed 4 bases from V and 2 bases from J; junction bases left unmatched: 6. The CDR3 protein is CSVAGGLAGATDTQYF. The DNA read from the CDR3 is TGCAGCGTTGCCGGTGGACTAGCGGGAGCCACAGATACG.

With regard to this clone: The CDR3 end falls 3 residues outside the read, so it is completed with the germline J gene. The chain employs TRBV19 and TRBJ2-1; 13 bases are a match to TRBD2. The germline CDR1 and CDR2 sequences are LNHDA and SQIVND (reference sequence). Germline trimming cut 3 bases from V and 2 bases from J; bases unmatched to any gene: 10. The CDR3 totals 19 residues. CDR3 sequence reads: CASSITSGGGFGTYNEQFF. CDR3 bases read: TGTGCCAGTAGTATCACTAGCGGGGGGGGGTTCGGGACCTACAATGAG. The full variable domain, rest sourced from reference TRBV19 and TRBJ2-1, is DGGITQSPKYLFRKEGQNVTLSCEQNLNHDAMYWYRQDPGQGLRLIYYSQIVNDFQKGDIAEGYSVSREKKESFPLTVTSAQKNPTAFYLCASSITSGGGFGTYNEQFFGPGTRLTVL.

Remarks on this clone: The CDR3 end is not reached by the read, which stops 3 residues before it; the germline J gene fills it in. The V gene is TRBV30, the J gene TRBJ2-2; D gene ambiguous. Germline CDR1 GTSNPN, CDR2 SVGIG (reference sequence). CDR3 length: 16 amino acids. The covered CDR3 bases are TGTGCCTGCGAGGCCCCGAGAACTGCAACTAATGAAAAG. It specifies CACEAPRTATNEK. The entire CDR3 protein is CACEAPRTATNEKLFF.

Turning to this clone: With the read ending 3 residues before the CDR3 end, the germline J gene is used to fill in that end. The chain recombines TRBV19 with TRBJ2-2; D might be TRBD2 (7 bases). The germline V gene encodes CDR1 LNHDA and CDR2 SQIVND (reference sequence). This CDR3 has 15 residues. V lost 10 bases, J lost 3 bases, and 18 bases lay in between. The sequenced CDR3 bases are TGTGCCATCAGGGACGGGGGGCTAGACACCGGGGAG. Amino acid sequence: CAIRDGGLDTGE. The CDR3 in its entirety is CAIRDGGLDTGELFF. The full variable domain, with the rest looked up from reference TRBV19 and TRBJ2-2, is DGGITQSPKYLFRKEGQNVTLSCEQNLNHDAMYWYRQDPGQGLRLIYYSQIVNDFQKGDIAEGYSVSREKKESFPLTVTSAQKNPTAFYLCAIRDGGLDTGELFFGEGSRLTVL.

About this clone: The read falls 3 residues short of the CDR3 end, and the missing part is taken from the germline J gene. This chain links TRBV6-2 or TRBV6-3 with TRBJ1-1; no clear D gene. There are 14 residues in the CDR3. Germline CDR1 MNHEY, CDR2 SVGEGT. V shed 8 bases and J shed 0 bases, with 13 bases lying between them. The CDR3 spells CASQGYTLNTEAFF. CDR3 bases read: TGTGCCAGCCAAGGGTACACCTTGAACACTGAA.

On this clone itself: The read terminates 3 residues before the CDR3 end, so the remaining end is supplied by the germline J gene. The V call is TRBV28, the J call TRBJ2-2; possibly TRBD1 for D (6 bases). Germline loops: CDR1 MDHEN, CDR2 SYDVKM. This CDR3 comprises 14 residues. V was trimmed by 8 bases and J by 0 bases, leaving 10 bases between them. The CDR3: CASHRAPNTGELFF. Incomplete CDR3 DNA: TGTGCCAGCCACAGGGCCCCGAACACCGGGGAG. Based on the CDR3 plus reference TRBV28 and TRBJ2-2, the full variable domain is DVKVTQSSRYLVKRTGEKVFLECVQDMDHENMFWYRQDPGLGLRLIYFSYDVKMKEKGDIPEGYSVSREKKERFSLILESASTNQTSMYLCASHRAPNTGELFFGEGSRLTVL.

This clone is called medium-sized based on its frequency. The read ends 3 residues before the CDR3 terminus; that terminus is restored from the germline J gene. The chain couples TRBV18 to TRBJ1-1; D remains unclear. Per the germline V gene, CDR1 is KGHSH and CDR2 is LQKENI. V lost 8 bases, J lost 2 bases, and 9 bases lay in between. The CDR3 has 12 residues. CDR3 DNA, as far as it was read: TGTGCCAGCCGACAAGGAAACACTGAA. Translating gives CASRQGNTE. The entire CDR3 reads CASRQGNTEAFF. Full variable domain (rest looked up from reference TRBV18 and TRBJ1-1): NAGVMQNPRHLVRRRGQEARLRCSPMKGHSHVYWYRQLPEEGLKFMVYLQKENIIDESGMPKERFSAEFPKEGPSILRIQQVVRGDSAAYFCASRQGNTEAFFGQGTRLTVV.

Regarding this clone: The CDR3 is cut off 3 residues early in the read; its end comes from the germline J gene. The chain joins TRBV20-1 to TRBJ1-6, with TRBD1 matching 7 bases. The CDR3 is 16 residues long. Unmatched junction bases numbered 10, after V lost 0 bases and J lost 8 bases. Germline V CDR1 and CDR2: DFQATT, SNEGSKA (reference sequence). Partial CDR3 DNA: TGCAGTGCTAGAGATAAGGCACAGGGGACTGATTCACCC. It encodes CSARDKAQGTDSP. The CDR3 in its entirety is CSARDKAQGTDSPLHF.

As to this clone: The sequenced fragment ends 3 residues before the CDR3 boundary, so the rest is inferred from the germline J gene. J is TRBJ1-5 and V is TRBV11-2; D uncertain. The germline V gene has CDR1 SGHAT and CDR2 FQNNGV. The CDR3 extends over 15 amino acids. V dropped 5 bases and J dropped 0 bases, with 11 bases sitting between them. The covered CDR3 bases are TGTGCCAGCAGCCGGGTGTCGGGTAGCAATCAGCCC. It yields the protein CASSRVSGSNQP. The CDR3 reads in full as CASSRVSGSNQPQHF.

With respect to this clone: The read halts 3 residues ahead of the CDR3 end, with the missing end drawn from the germline J gene. The rearrangement uses TRBV7-9 and TRBJ2-1; D may be TRBD1 (7 bases). The CDR3 totals 13 residues. V shed 8 bases and J shed 4 bases, with 12 bases lying between them. The germline V gene encodes CDR1 SEHNR and CDR2 FQNEAQ (reference sequence). The CDR3 sequence: CASCPGGYNEQFF. The CDR3 bases that were read are TGTGCCAGCTGTCCAGGGGGGTACAATGAG.

Points on this clone: The read finishes 3 residues shy of the CDR3 end, and the germline J gene is used to complete it. The chain uses TRBV28 and TRBJ2-7; 9 positions match TRBD1. Germline values: CDR1 MDHEN, CDR2 SYDVKM. This CDR3 is 15 amino acids long. V shed 5 bases and J 5 bases; nucleotides not matched to a gene: 10. The part of the CDR3 DNA that was read is TGTGCCAGCAGTCGTCTGGGACAGGGTATCGACGAG. Translated: CASSRLGQGIDE. The entire CDR3 is CASSRLGQGIDEQYF.

With regard to this clone: The read is 3 residues too short to cover the CDR3 end, so that end is filled in from the germline J gene. The chain has TRBV12-3 or TRBV12-4 and TRBJ2-2; perhaps TRBD1 as D (7 bases). V lost 3 bases and J 5 bases, leaving 19 bases between the germline ends. This CDR3 has 17 amino acids. The CDR3 DNA, read in part, is TGTGCCAGCAGTTTTAATAGGGGCGCAGGGGGGACCGGGGAG. Residues: CASSFNRGAGGTGE. The CDR3 in full is CASSFNRGAGGTGELFF.

With respect to this clone: The sequenced fragment ends 3 residues before the CDR3 boundary, so the rest is inferred from the germline J gene. The J gene is TRBJ2-1, the V gene TRBV20-1, with D unclear. CDR1 and CDR2 from the germline V gene are DFQATT and SNEGSKA (reference sequence). The CDR3 is 13 residues long. The germline V and J ends were trimmed by 0 bases and 4 bases, with 7 bases remaining between them. The chain's CDR3 is CSAREAGYNEQFF. The covered CDR3 bases are TGCAGTGCTAGAGAGGCAGGTTACAATGAG.

On this clone: The read terminates 3 residues ahead of where the CDR3 ends, so the germline J gene completes it. This sequence joins TRBV12-3 or TRBV12-4 and TRBJ2-2; D is uncertain. V shed 4 bases and J shed 5 bases, with 23 bases lying between them. The CDR3 is 18 amino acids. CDR3 amino acids: CASSSLGSQEPWTGELFF. Partial CDR3 DNA: TGTGCCAGCAGTTCGTTGGGTTCTCAGGAACCCTGGACCGGGGAG.

The CDR3 is CASSSQGVYGQYF. CDR3 DNA, as far as it was read: TGTGCCAGCAGTTCACAGGGTGTCTATGGT. The V gene is TRBV7-9, the J gene TRBJ2-4, with a possible D match to TRBD1 (6 bases). The read is 3 residues too short to cover the CDR3 end, so that end is filled in from the germline J gene. The CDR3 contains 13 residues. CDR1 is SEHNR and CDR2 is FQNEAQ in the germline V gene (reference sequence).

Judged by frequency, this clone is medium-sized. The read stops 3 residues short of the end of the CDR3; the missing end is completed from the germline J gene. This chain joins TRBV10-1 and TRBJ2-5; D is unresolved. The ends were cut back, 4 bases at V and 2 bases at J, with 8 bases in the middle. Germline loops: CDR1 WNHNN, CDR2 SYGVQD (reference sequence). The CDR3 contains 13 residues. The sequenced part of the CDR3 DNA is TGCGCCAGCAGTGGAGGCCAGCAAGAGACC. Amino acids: CASSGGQQET. The whole CDR3 is CASSGGQQETQYF.

As to this clone: Compared with germline, one end of the junction differs, possibly owing to a read error. Partial CDR3 DNA: TGTGCTAGCAGCTTGGGACAATTTTACGAG. This gives the protein CASSLGQFYE. In full, the CDR3 is CASSLGQFYEQYF. This chain links TRBV7-7 with TRBJ2-7; a weak D match, TRBD1 (6 bases). The DNA ends 3 residues before the CDR3 does, and the rest of the CDR3 is filled in from the germline J gene. The CDR3 totals 13 residues. Germline V CDR1 and CDR2: SSHAT, FNYEAQ (reference sequence).

In regard to this clone: The CDR3 is cut off 3 residues early in the read; its end comes from the germline J gene. The chain joins TRBV19 to TRBJ2-3, with 11 bases identical to TRBD2. V was clipped by 6 bases and J by 1 base; unmatched bases: 12. CDR3 length equals 18 residues. Germline V gene lookup returns CDR1 LNHDA and CDR2 SQIVND (reference sequence). The CDR3 protein is CASSGTSGRIRGTDTQYF. The sequenced CDR3 bases are TGTGCCAGTAGCGGCACTAGCGGGAGAATCAGGGGCACAGATACG. The whole variable domain, filled in from reference TRBV19 and TRBJ2-3, reads DGGITQSPKYLFRKEGQNVTLSCEQNLNHDAMYWYRQDPGQGLRLIYYSQIVNDFQKGDIAEGYSVSREKKESFPLTVTSAQKNPTAFYLCASSGTSGRIRGTDTQYFGPGTRLTVL.

For this clone: The read ends 3 residues shy of where the CDR3 ends; the end is completed using the germline J gene. This sequence joins TRBV10-2 and TRBJ2-7; 9 bases line up with TRBD1. The V gene's germline CDR1 is WSHSY and CDR2 SAAADI. J gave up 3 bases and V 6 bases, and 12 bases lay outside the gene matches. This CDR3 has 16 amino acids. The CDR3 loop is CASSDSWGQGNYEQYF. Incomplete CDR3 DNA: TGCGCCAGCAGCGATAGCTGGGGACAGGGAAACTACGAG.

A remark on this clone: The read stops 3 residues short of the end of the CDR3; the missing end is completed from the germline J gene. The chain combines TRBV28 with TRBJ2-7; 7 bases map to TRBD1. The CDR3 runs 15 residues. CDR1 is MDHEN, CDR2 SYDVKM, per germline. J gave up 2 bases and V 4 bases, and 8 bases lay outside the gene matches. The CDR3 bases that were read are TGTGCCAGCAGTTCGCATGAGGGGGCGCCCTACGAG. Protein product: CASSSHEGAPYE. The full CDR3 reads CASSSHEGAPYEQYF.

Of note for this clone: The CDR3 is cut off 3 residues early in the read; its end comes from the germline J gene. The chain couples TRBV19 to TRBJ1-2, with D perhaps TRBD1 (6 bases). The CDR3 has 15 residues. Germline values: CDR1 LNHDA, CDR2 SQIVND (reference sequence). CDR3 region: CASSSLRDTPYDYTF. The CDR3 bases that were read are TGTGCCAGTAGTAGTCTTAGGGACACGCCCTACGAC.

On this clone: The read terminates 3 residues before the CDR3 end, so the remaining end is supplied by the germline J gene. The V and J genes are TRBV5-4 and TRBJ1-4, with a weak D call TRBD1 (6 bases). Germline V gene sequence: CDR1 SGHNT, CDR2 YYREEE (reference sequence). The CDR3 has 16 residues. Trimming stripped 0 bases from V and 3 bases from J, with 12 bases between. This CDR3 reads CASSLDGGASNEKLFF. The CDR3 bases that were read are TGTGCCAGCAGCTTGGATGGGGGCGCCTCTAATGAAAAA.

As concerns this clone: The junction differs from germline at one of its ends, possibly a read error. Distinct nucleotide sequences in the sample also encode this CDR3. The CDR3 reads CASSITGNNEAFF. The part of the CDR3 DNA that was read is TGTGCCAGTAGTATCACGGGTAACAATGAA. J is TRBJ1-1 and V is TRBV19; D gene unclear. Read sequence stops 3 residues before the CDR3 end, and the germline J gene provides the missing end. This CDR3 has 13 amino acids. CDR1 and CDR2 from the germline V gene are LNHDA and SQIVND (reference sequence).

To note about this clone: The observed sequence ends 3 residues before the CDR3 terminus, with the missing tail filled in from the germline J gene. V usage is TRBV11-2 and J usage is TRBJ1-4, with unresolved D. The CDR3 totals 15 residues. Germline V gene data show CDR1 as SGHAT and CDR2 as FQNNGV. The CDR3 loop reads CASSRPGRTNSPLFF. The DNA read from the CDR3 is TGTGCCAGCAGCCGACCAGGACGGACTAATTCACCA.

As concerns this clone: The read gets to within 3 residues of the CDR3 end, and the germline J gene fills in the rest. The rearrangement uses TRBV10-3 and TRBJ2-3; 9 bases align to TRBD2. The CDR3 covers 17 residues. With V trimmed by 6 bases and J by 2 bases, 12 bases remained unmatched. Germline CDR1 and CDR2: ENHRY and SYGVKD. The CDR3 bases that were read are TGTGCCATCAGGAGAACTAACCGACTAGCGGACACAGATACG. Protein: CAIRRTNRLADTDT. The full CDR3 sequence reads CAIRRTNRLADTDTQYF.